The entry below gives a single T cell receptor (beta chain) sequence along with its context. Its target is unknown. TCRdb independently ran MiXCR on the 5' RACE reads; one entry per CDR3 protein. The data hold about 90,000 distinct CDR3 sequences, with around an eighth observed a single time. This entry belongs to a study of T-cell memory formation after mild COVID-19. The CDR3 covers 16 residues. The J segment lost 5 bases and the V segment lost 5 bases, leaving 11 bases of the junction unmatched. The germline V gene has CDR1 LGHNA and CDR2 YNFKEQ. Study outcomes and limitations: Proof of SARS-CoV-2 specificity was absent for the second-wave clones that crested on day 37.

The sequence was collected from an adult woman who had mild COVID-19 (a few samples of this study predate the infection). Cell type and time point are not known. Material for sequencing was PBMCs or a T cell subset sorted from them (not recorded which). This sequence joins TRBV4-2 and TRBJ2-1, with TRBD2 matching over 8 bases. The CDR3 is CASSAQGSGMHNEQFF. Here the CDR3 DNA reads TGTGCCAGCAGCGCCCAGGGTAGCGGGATGCACAATGAGCAGTTCTTC.